One sample yielded the 17 T cell receptor beta chains listed below, sequenced in a study of blood T cell repertoires in COVID-19 (TCRdb year 2020). Library method: the immunoSEQ multiplex PCR assay. In its TCRdb copy, this immuneACCESS table keeps in-frame sequences only and misses some clones. Where compared with another copy, unresolved V genes explain less than half of these, and the others have no known cause. Here the sample has some 130,000 clones; 65% to 90% occur a single time. Of the sample, about 2.5% is held by the ten largest clones. Sequenced input: PBMCs or T cells enriched from blood (not recorded which). All receptors come from a woman aged 45-59 years who had recovered from COVID-19.

The chain is built from TRBV19 and TRBJ2-1, with 8 bases that match TRBD2. The ends lost 5 bases at V and 4 bases at J; junction bases unmatched: 10. Germline assignment: CDR1 LNHDA and CDR2 SQIVND (reference sequence). This CDR3 contains 16 residues. The CDR3 loop is CASSPSGPGGYNEQFF. CDR3 sequence (DNA): TGTGCCAGTAGTCCCTCGGGACCGGGGGGGTACAATGAGCAGTTCTTC.

This clone has only a few counts. Additional DNA sequences in this sample encode the identical CDR3. V gene TRBV6-5 combines with J gene TRBJ1-5, with a possible D match to TRBD1 (5 bases). CDR1 and CDR2 (germline): MNHEY, SVGAGI. CDR3 size: 15 residues. V lost 6 bases and J lost 0, with 12 bases in between. The CDR3 coding sequence is TGTGCCAGCAGGATCAGGGTATATAGCAATCAGCCCCAGCATTTT. Amino acids: CASRIRVYSNQPQHF.

Here the CDR3 DNA reads TGTGCCAGTAGTTCAACAGGGGATGGCTACACCTTC. Amino acid sequence: CASSSTGDGYTF. V is TRBV19 and J is TRBJ1-2, with 7 positions matching TRBD1. The CDR3 has 12 amino acids. Germline CDR1 and CDR2: LNHDA and SQIVND (reference sequence). The junction had 3 bases not matched to a gene; V was cut back by 5 bases and J by 6 bases.

Only a few counts were recorded for this clone. The V call is TRBV7-2, the J call TRBJ1-5; D possibly corresponds to TRBD1 (5 bases). In germline, CDR1 is SGHTA, CDR2 FQGNSA. V lost 3 bases and J 2 bases, leaving 20 bases between the germline ends. The CDR3 extends over 18 amino acids. In DNA form, the CDR3 reads TGTGCCAGCAGCTTTCACAGGCTGTCTTTGGACCGCAATCAGCCCCAGCATTTT. The encoded protein is CASSFHRLSLDRNQPQHF.

The CDR3 region has the DNA TGTGCCAGCAGCTTACTAGCGGGGGGCCTTACCTACGAGCAGTACTTC. It is translated as CASSLLAGGLTYEQYF. V usage is TRBV7-2 and J usage is TRBJ2-7; 11 bases match TRBD2. Losses at the gene ends were 2 bases for V and 2 bases for J; bases not matched to a gene: 5. The germline V gene has CDR1 SGHTA and CDR2 FQGNSA. This CDR3 has 16 residues.

This sequence joins TRBV10-1 and TRBJ2-7; the D gene is possibly TRBD2 (6 bases). This CDR3 contains 13 residues. V gave up 8 bases and J gave up 2 bases, with 13 bases separating them. Germline V CDR1 and CDR2: WNHNN, SYGVQD (reference sequence). The CDR3 DNA reads TGCGCCAGCGCGTCCGGGGGAACCTACGAGCAGTACTTC. Translating gives CASASGGTYEQYF.

The chain joins TRBV7-3 to TRBJ2-2; D might be TRBD2 (6 bases). Trimming took off 5 bases at V and 8 bases at J, with 15 bases between the two ends. This CDR3 contains 14 residues. Per the germline V gene, CDR1 is SGHTA and CDR2 is FQGTGA. In DNA form, the CDR3 reads TGTGCCAGCAGCCCTCCGGGACTTTCTGGGGAGCTGTTTTTT. This sequence encodes CASSPPGLSGELFF. The full variable domain, in which reference TRBV7-3 and TRBJ2-2 provide the parts outside the CDR3, is GAGVSQTPSNKVTEKGKYVELRCDPISGHTALYWYRQSLGQGPEFLIYFQGTGAADDSGLPNDRFFAVRPEGSVSTLKIQRTERGDSAVYLCASSPPGLSGELFFGEGSRLTVL.

The V and J genes are TRBV18 and TRBJ2-4; TRBD1 agrees at 7 bases. J lost 0 bases, V lost 8 bases, and 7 bases had no gene match. This CDR3 is built from 15 residues. The germline V gene encodes CDR1 KGHSH and CDR2 LQKENI. The CDR3: CASTGVSIAKNIQYF. CDR3 nucleotide sequence: TGTGCCAGCACAGGGGTCTCGATAGCCAAAAACATTCAGTACTTC.

The rearrangement uses TRBV5-4 and TRBJ2-7; 7 bases fit TRBD1. Trimming took 0 bases from V and 5 from J; bases not matched to a gene: 5. CDR1 is SGHNT, CDR2 YYREEE, per germline (reference sequence). This CDR3 region has 14 residues. CDR3 loop: CASSLGQGEDEQYF. CDR3 DNA: TGTGCCAGCAGCTTGGGACAGGGTGAGGACGAGCAGTACTTC.

This clone was seen just once. The V and J genes are TRBV24-1 and TRBJ2-1; 15 bases match TRBD2. The germline V gene has CDR1 KGHDR and CDR2 SFDVKD. This CDR3 region has 16 residues. After removal of 7 bases from V and 4 bases from J, the junction contained 4 bases not matched to a gene. The CDR3 sequence: CATSGTSGGLYNEQFF. The CDR3 DNA reads as TGTGCCACCAGCGGGACTAGCGGGGGGTTATACAATGAGCAGTTCTTC.

This chain uses TRBV5-1 with TRBJ1-1, with a possible D match to TRBD1 (5 bases). Trimming stripped 1 base from V and 3 bases from J, with 13 bases between. Germline CDR1 is SGHRS and CDR2 is YFSETQ. CDR3 length equals 15 residues. CDR3: CASSLLPRGDTEAFF. The CDR3 DNA follows: TGCGCCAGCAGCTTGTTGCCCCGGGGGGACACTGAAGCTTTCTTT.

The chain employs TRBV14 and TRBJ1-2; TRBD1 is a possible D gene (6 bases). With 1 base removed from V and 5 bases from J, the gap between germline ends came to 14 bases. Germline V CDR1 and CDR2: SGHDN, FVKESK. The CDR3 contains 15 residues. CDR3 sequence: CASSQGPTGGYGYTF. CDR3 nucleotides: TGTGCCAGCAGCCAAGGACCGACAGGAGGATATGGCTACACCTTC.

The chain has TRBV7-8 and TRBJ2-2; 13 bases are a match to TRBD2. This CDR3 is 18 amino acids long. J lost 1 base, V lost 5 bases, and 7 bases had no gene match. Germline V gives CDR1 SGHVS, CDR2 FQNEAQ. CDR3 nucleotides: TGTGCCAGCAGCGCCCGACTAGCGGGGGGTGGGAACACCGGGGAGCTGTTTTTT. This codes for CASSARLAGGGNTGELFF.

The chain carries TRBV6-1 and TRBJ1-5; 10 bases are a match to TRBD1. Germline trimming cut 4 bases from V and 4 bases from J; bases unmatched to any gene: 7. The CDR3 length is 16 residues. Germline V gives CDR1 MNHNS, CDR2 SASEGT. CDR3 in amino acids: CASSAGQGVPNQPQHF. The CDR3 nucleotides are TGTGCCAGCAGTGCCGGACAGGGGGTGCCAAATCAGCCCCAGCATTTT.

The V call is TRBV7-6, the J call TRBJ2-4; possibly TRBD2 for D (6 bases). Trimming left V 5 bases short and J 5 bases short, with 16 bases between. Per germline, CDR1 SGHVS and CDR2 FNYEAQ. The CDR3 spans 15 residues. CDR3 coding DNA: TGTGCCAGCAGCCTCGGGGGACCCGAACAAAACATTCAGTACTTC. Its protein product is CASSLGGPEQNIQYF.

V gene TRBV6-2 or TRBV6-3 combines with J gene TRBJ2-7, with 8 bases lining up with TRBD1. The V segment lost 5 bases and the J segment 4 bases; nucleotides outside the gene matches: 1. Germline CDR1 MNHEY, CDR2 SVGEGT. This CDR3 comprises 12 residues. The CDR3 DNA follows: TGTGCCAGCAGTGGACAGGGATACGAGCAGTACTTC. Translation gives CASSGQGYEQYF.

In this sample, this clone turned up once. This chain joins TRBV19 and TRBJ1-5; 8 bases match TRBD1. Germline CDR1 reads LNHDA; CDR2 reads SQIVND (reference sequence). V shed 7 bases, J shed 5 bases, and the junction held 16 bases outside the gene matches. This CDR3 comprises 17 residues. In DNA, the CDR3 is TGTGCCAGTACGCAGGGGGCTAGTCTGTTCACTGATCAGCCCCAGCATTTT. Protein sequence: CASTQGASLFTDQPQHF.